The clone carrying this T cell receptor (beta chain) was picked up one time. CDR3 length: 17 residues. V shed 3 bases and J shed 6 bases, with 24 bases lying between them. Looked up from germline, CDR1 is MNHNS and CDR2 is SASEGT. Co-extraction of RNA and DNA was performed on roughly 20-34 mg of unsorted bulk tissue. There were five separate regions sampled from each tumor. These data are taken from a study of tumor-infiltrating lymphocytes in primary liver carcinoma. Constant-region priming of about 520 ng total RNA yielded TCR beta cDNA. For TCR beta, libraries were produced by three nested multiplex PCR rounds using slightly modified ARM-PCR. TRBV1-TRBV30 forward primers paired with a C-beta reverse primer drove the first two PCR rounds, roughly 10 cycles each. TCRdb independently ran MiXCR on the multiplex PCR reads; one entry per CDR3 protein. The sample lists fewer than 75,000 distinct CDR3 sequences; over 60% were seen once.

The specimen sequenced was liver tumor tissue from sampling region 4. The subset denotes: tumor region T4, right-lateral pole. This chain links TRBV6-1 with TRBJ2-7; TRBD2 is a possible D gene (5 bases). The clonotype originates from a man between 40 and 49 years old with primary liver carcinoma and hepatitis B virus infection. The chain's CDR3 is CASSDWVCPHHEGEQYF. CDR3 nucleotides: TGTGCCAGCAGTGATTGGGTATGCCCCCACCATGAGGGCGAGCAGTACTTC.